These T cell receptor beta chains were read from a single sample in a study of blood T cells in healthy people across ages. TCRdb reprocessed the 5' RACE reads via MiXCR and lists one record per CDR3 protein. This sample has 650,000 to 800,000 distinct CDR3 sequences; under 55% occur once, and the top ten carry roughly a fifth. Sequenced material: blood. These receptors all come from a man in his sixties in good health. The CDR3 runs from the conserved cysteine through the conserved F or W. The D gene is left open where the match is weak. Rows give clone size only sometimes, using once, few, many, or a class for an expanded clone.

clone_size	d_call	v_call	j_call	cdr3_nt	cdr3_aa
NA	TRBD1	TRBV9	TRBJ2-3	TGTGCCAGCAGCGTGGGGACAGGAACTAGCACAGATACGCAGTATTTT	CASSVGTGTSTDTQYF
NA	TRBD2	TRBV4-3	TRBJ2-7	TGCGCCAGCAGCCTCTTGGGGGGGTCGGGGTACGAGCAGTACTTC	CASSLLGGSGYEQYF
NA	NA	TRBV5-8	TRBJ1-2	TGTGCCAGCAGCCCCCAATTGGGGCTTAGCTATGGCTACACCTTC	CASSPQLGLSYGYTF
NA	TRBD1	TRBV7-2	TRBJ2-3	TGTGCCAGCAGCCTACAGGGGATCGCAGATACGCAGTATTTT	CASSLQGIADTQYF
NA	TRBD1	TRBV4-3	TRBJ1-2	TGCGCCAGCAGCCAAGATGATCCAGGGGGTTCTCAGGGCTACACCTTC	CASSQDDPGGSQGYTF
many	NA	TRBV29-1	TRBJ2-7	TGCAGCGTTGAAGATGTAGGGGGAGGGAGCTCCTACGAGCAGTACTTC	CSVEDVGGGSSYEQYF
NA	NA	TRBV4-1	TRBJ2-5	TGCGCCAACCAAGTTCTAAGGGGTCCCCAAGAGACCCAGTACTTC	CANQVLRGPQETQYF
NA	NA	TRBV27	TRBJ2-7	TGTGCCAGCAAGAATGTCCACGAGCAGTACTTC	CASKNVHEQYF
NA	NA	TRBV11-2	TRBJ2-2	TGTGCCAGCAGCTTTTTAATAGCGAACACCGGGGAGCTGTTTTTT	CASSFLIANTGELFF
few	NA	TRBV5-4	TRBJ1-6	TGTGCCAGCAGCTGGAAAGGGGCAACGGTTAATTCACCCCTCCACTTT	CASSWKGATVNSPLHF
NA	NA	TRBV20-1	TRBJ2-3	TGCAGTGTTACAGGTCTAGATACGCAGTATTTT	CSVTGLDTQYF
NA	NA	TRBV27	TRBJ2-1	TGTGCCAGCAGTAAGGCCCAGATATCACCTACAACTGAGCAGTTCTTC	CASSKAQISPTTEQFF
NA	TRBD1	TRBV6-2/TRBV6-3	TRBJ2-1	TGTGCCAGCAGTACTAAGACAGGGCGGGATGAGCAGTTCTTC	CASSTKTGRDEQFF
NA	NA	TRBV5-1	TRBJ2-3	TGCGCCAGCAGCTTTGAGCGTCGTGTGGATACGCAGTATTTT	CASSFERRVDTQYF
NA	TRBD2	TRBV11-2	TRBJ2-3	TGTGCCAGCAGCTTAGTAGCGGGCCAAGATACGCAGTATTTT	CASSLVAGQDTQYF
few	NA	TRBV2	TRBJ1-2	TGTGCCAGCAGTGGTCAGGGAGTCTATGGCTACACCTTC	CASSGQGVYGYTF
many	NA	TRBV20-1	TRBJ2-3	TGCAGTGCTAGGCCCCACAACACAGATACGCAGTATTTT	CSARPHNTDTQYF
NA	NA	TRBV5-1	TRBJ2-7	TGCGCCAGCGGGGGGCCCAATGAGCAGTACTTC	CASGGPNEQYF
NA	NA	TRBV7-2	TRBJ2-5	TGTGCCAGCTCCTCGGGTTCGGGGGTGGGGGCGGGGACCCAGTACTTC	CASSSGSGVGAGTQYF
NA	TRBD2	TRBV20-1	TRBJ2-1	TGCAGTTCCAGCGGGACCCAAAGCTCCTACAATGAGCAGTTCTTC	CSSSGTQSSYNEQFF
few	NA	TRBV7-8	TRBJ2-7	TGTGCCAGCAGCTTAGGGGAAGGGCCCGAGCAGTACTTC	CASSLGEGPEQYF
NA	NA	TRBV29-1	TRBJ1-1	TGCAGCGTTGAATCGGTTTTAGGGGCAGGGCGGAACACTGAAGCTTTCTTT	CSVESVLGAGRNTEAFF
few	TRBD1	TRBV24-1	TRBJ2-7	TGTGCCACCAGTGACACAGGGGTGGACAATGAGCAGTACTTC	CATSDTGVDNEQYF
NA	NA	TRBV25-1	TRBJ2-5	TGTGCCGGCAGTGAACAGGGCAGGCGGACCCAGTACTTC	CAGSEQGRRTQYF
few	NA	TRBV7-2	TRBJ1-4	TGTGCCAGCAGCTCCCGGGGGGGCAGGGAAAAACTGTTTTTT	CASSSRGGREKLFF
NA	NA	TRBV25-1	TRBJ2-5	TGTGCCAGCAGTGACTATCCCCTAAAAGAGACCCAGTACTTC	CASSDYPLKETQYF
NA	NA	TRBV20-1	TRBJ1-6	TGCAGTGCTAGCGAGACGGCTAATTCACCCCTCCACTTT	CSASETANSPLHF
NA	TRBD1	TRBV6-5	TRBJ1-2	TGTGCCAGCAGTCTGACAGGGCACGGGTTTGTGTATGGCTACACCTTC	CASSLTGHGFVYGYTF
few	NA	TRBV25-1	TRBJ2-5	TGTGCCACAATGGTTCAAGAGACCCAGTACTTC	CATMVQETQYF
once	NA	TRBV14	TRBJ2-7	TGTGCCAGCATTACAGGAGGCTACGAGCAGTACTTC	CASITGGYEQYF
NA	NA	TRBV12-3/TRBV12-4	TRBJ2-1	TGTGCCAGCAGTACTCAAACGCTGGCTTCCTACAATGAGCAGTTCTTC	CASSTQTLASYNEQFF
NA	NA	TRBV5-1	TRBJ2-7	TGCGCCAGCAGGCCGACGGCAGGCCCCTACGAGCAGTACTTC	CASRPTAGPYEQYF
NA	TRBD1	TRBV28	TRBJ2-3	TGTGCCAGCAGTGCACCAGGGGGTGGAGATACGCAGTATTTT	CASSAPGGGDTQYF
NA	TRBD1	TRBV2	TRBJ2-1	TGTGCCAGCTTTAAGCGGACAGGGGGGAATGAGCAGTTCTTC	CASFKRTGGNEQFF
NA	NA	TRBV7-9	TRBJ2-7	TGTGCCAGCAACTCTAACGACGACGAGCAGTACTTC	CASNSNDDEQYF
NA	TRBD2	TRBV29-1	TRBJ2-3	TGCAGCGTGCGAGCGGGGAGTACTAGCACAGATACGCAGTATTTT	CSVRAGSTSTDTQYF
NA	NA	TRBV10-2	TRBJ1-6	TGCGCCAGCAGTGAGAGGCATTCACCCCTCCACTTT	CASSERHSPLHF
few	TRBD1	TRBV5-6	TRBJ2-7	TGTGCCAGCAGCGCCCGGGGACAGGGGGATTACGAGCAGTACTTC	CASSARGQGDYEQYF
few	NA	TRBV24-1	TRBJ1-1	TGTGCCACCAGTGATTTGTGGGGCGCTGAAGCTTTCTTT	CATSDLWGAEAFF
once	NA	TRBV5-8	TRBJ1-2	TGTGCCAGCAGCTTGGTTGACAACAACAACTATGGCTACACCTTC	CASSLVDNNNYGYTF
few	NA	TRBV15	TRBJ1-4	TGTGCCACCAGCTGGGGAACGGGATCTAATGAAAAACTGTTTTTT	CATSWGTGSNEKLFF
once	NA	TRBV6-2/TRBV6-3	TRBJ2-6	TGTGCCAGCAGTTCTAATTCCGGCTCTGGGGCCAACGTCCTGACTTTC	CASSSNSGSGANVLTF
NA	TRBD1	TRBV7-2	TRBJ1-2	TGTGCCAGCAGCTTAGGTTTGACAGGGGGCAACTATGGCTACACCTTC	CASSLGLTGGNYGYTF
few	NA	TRBV20-1	TRBJ2-5	TGCAGTGCTAGAGATTTTCCGTTACAGTACTTC	CSARDFPLQYF
NA	NA	TRBV12-3/TRBV12-4	TRBJ2-3	TGTGCCAGCAGACCGCAGGCCTATACGCAGTATTTT	CASRPQAYTQYF
few	NA	TRBV10-3	TRBJ2-7	TGTGCCATCGGGCCAAAAGTCTACGAGCAGTACTTC	CAIGPKVYEQYF
NA	TRBD1	TRBV7-3	TRBJ2-1	TGTGCCAGCAGCTCCCGGGGACAGGGTTTTTTGTTCTTC	CASSSRGQGFLFF
NA	NA	TRBV4-3	TRBJ2-2	TGCGCCAGCAGCCAAGAAGGCAACGGGGAGCTGTTTTTT	CASSQEGNGELFF
NA	NA	TRBV28	TRBJ2-1	TGTGCCAGCAGCGGAGAAAGGACTCCCCCTAATGAGCAGTTCTTC	CASSGERTPPNEQFF
NA	TRBD2	TRBV18	TRBJ2-3	TGTGCCAGCTCACCACCCGTTCTAGCGGGGGCGGATGCGCAGTATTTT	CASSPPVLAGADAQYF
NA	NA	TRBV20-1	TRBJ2-7	TGCAGTGCTCAGAGGGGCGACGAGCAGTACTTC	CSAQRGDEQYF
NA	TRBD1	TRBV7-8	TRBJ1-1	TGTGCCAGCAGCTCCCAAGGACAGGGGGTGTCTGAAGCTTTCTTT	CASSSQGQGVSEAFF
NA	NA	TRBV27	TRBJ1-1	TGTGCCAGCAGTGTCTACCAGAACACTGAAGCTTTCTTT	CASSVYQNTEAFF
few	NA	TRBV14	TRBJ2-5	TGTGCCAGCAGCCAAGATCGAGGAATTTACGGGACCCAGTACTTC	CASSQDRGIYGTQYF
NA	NA	TRBV7-2	TRBJ2-1	TGTGCCAGCAGCTTAGCGCGGCGACTCACCTACAATGAGCAGTTCTTC	CASSLARRLTYNEQFF